The rows below give T cell receptor beta chains drawn from one sample of a study of blood T cell repertoires in COVID-19. Sequencing was performed with immunoSEQ multiplex PCR; in TCRdb, only in-frame clones are kept and a portion is missing. Of 220,000 or so clones listed, 70% to 90% are singletons. What was sequenced was peripheral blood. These TCRs come from a woman in her forties or fifties with COVID-19, enrolled during active disease. The CDR3 runs from the conserved cysteine through the conserved F or W. Fields, in order: J gene, V gene, CDR3 protein.

TRBJ2-3 TRBV21-1 CASSKVRPNTQYF
TRBJ2-7 TRBV7-3 CASSLEGASAYEQYF
TRBJ2-3 TRBV24-1 CATRGGLETDTQYF
TRBJ1-2 TRBV20-1 CSASPQQGRGGYTF
TRBJ1-4 TRBV9 CASSATSSFNEKLFF
TRBJ2-3 TRBV19 CASSLRLAGDFVAQYF
TRBJ1-5 TRBV4-3 CASSQDRAPNQPQHF
TRBJ2-7 TRBV19 CASSIEASGGYEQYF
TRBJ2-7 TRBV7-9 CASSSHLAAYEQYF
TRBJ2-3 TRBV27 CASSLGGGLTDTQYF
TRBJ2-5 TRBV7-8 CASSLGGVGAETQYF
TRBJ1-3 TRBV5-6 CASSLKVRGTSGNTIYF
TRBJ1-3 TRBV5-1 CASRQDTGDGNTIYF
TRBJ1-4 TRBV28 CASGLTGAGEEKLFF
TRBJ1-5 TRBV5-8 CASSGGTGYSNQPQHF
TRBJ1-4 TRBV4-1 CASSQALRPGEKLFF
TRBJ2-2 TRBV15 CATSTPGQGGTGELFF
TRBJ2-2 TRBV30 CAWSADSGDAGELFF
TRBJ2-5 TRBV5-1 CASTIFSVQETQYF
TRBJ1-6 TRBV28 CASSPAGAMRNSPLHF
TRBJ1-2 TRBV20-1 CSARSYGYTF
TRBJ1-1 TRBV3-1/TRBV3-2 CASSKGTAMNTEAFF
TRBJ1-1 TRBV6-2/TRBV6-3 CASSYSQGAMNTEAFF
TRBJ2-3 TRBV18 CASSPPAGFTDTQYF
TRBJ1-1 TRBV2 CASIGQYTEAFF
TRBJ1-3 TRBV5-4 CASSAQGQGGNTIYF
TRBJ1-6 TRBV2 CASRRDRGAQSLNSPLHF
TRBJ2-2 TRBV19 CASSTRTGVGELFF
TRBJ1-4 TRBV3-1/TRBV3-2 CASSQEIGDWHEKLFF
TRBJ1-5 TRBV19 CASSNPQGLGNQPQHF
TRBJ2-7 TRBV2 CASMGGSYEQYF
TRBJ1-6 TRBV5-6 CASTVRAGRSPLHF
TRBJ1-1 TRBV4-1 CASSQSGVRARLNTEAFF
TRBJ2-2 TRBV5-8 CASSLYRNTGELFF
TRBJ1-2 TRBV12-3/TRBV12-4 CASSRTEGYTF
TRBJ1-1 TRBV28 CASSLINRNTEAFF
TRBJ1-1 TRBV30 CACRGGVIRTEAFF
TRBJ1-1 TRBV3-1/TRBV3-2 CASSPTGGKTEAFF
TRBJ1-6 TRBV2 CASSEGGTGTVSPLHF
TRBJ1-2 TRBV7-6 CASSLEVTGANYGYTF